This T cell receptor beta chain comes out of a study of CD8 T cells in Susac syndrome. Random-hexamer reverse transcription was applied to roughly 0.5 to 1 ug RNA. The method of amplification for TCR beta CDR3 was immunoSEQ multiplex PCR, covering 54 Vbeta and 13 Jbeta. From the immunoSEQ multiplex PCR reads, TCRdb called clonotypes with MiXCR, one entry per CDR3 protein. Among approximately 280,000 distinct CDR3 sequences listed, approximately 85% were seen once. Of note for this clonotype: Its antigen remains unidentified.

Study conclusions and caveats: TCR sequencing and HLA analysis covered a relatively small number of individuals.

TCR beta sequences were obtained from blood CD8+ and CD4+ T cells. The authors negatively isolated CD8+ and CD4+ T cells and FACS-enriched TEMRA cells. Germline V gene sequence: CDR1 MNHEY, CDR2 SMNVEV (reference sequence). The CDR3 runs to 15 residues. V shed 5 bases and J shed 5 bases, with 17 bases lying between them. Sequencing used CD8+ T cells from PBMCs. The chain uses TRBV27 and TRBJ2-3; TRBD2 is a possible D gene (6 bases). The receptor was derived from a human donor with multiple sclerosis. In DNA, the CDR3 is TGTGCCAGCAGTCTGGCTCCTGGGGGAGGAGATACGCAGTATTTT. This codes for CASSLAPGGGDTQYF.